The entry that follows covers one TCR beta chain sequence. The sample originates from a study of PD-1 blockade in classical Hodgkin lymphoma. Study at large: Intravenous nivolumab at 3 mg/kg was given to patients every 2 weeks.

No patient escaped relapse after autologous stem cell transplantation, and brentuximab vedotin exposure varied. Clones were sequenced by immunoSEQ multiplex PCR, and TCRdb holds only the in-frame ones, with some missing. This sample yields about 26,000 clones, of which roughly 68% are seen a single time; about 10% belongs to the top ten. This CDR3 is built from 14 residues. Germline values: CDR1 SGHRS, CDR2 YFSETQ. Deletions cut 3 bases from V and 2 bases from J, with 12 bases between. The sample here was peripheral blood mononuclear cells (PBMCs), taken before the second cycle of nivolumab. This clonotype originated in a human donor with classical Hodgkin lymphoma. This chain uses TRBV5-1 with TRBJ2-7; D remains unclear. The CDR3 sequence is CASSSGKAAYEQYF. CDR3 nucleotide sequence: TGCGCCAGCAGCTCCGGTAAGGCGGCCTACGAGCAGTACTTC.